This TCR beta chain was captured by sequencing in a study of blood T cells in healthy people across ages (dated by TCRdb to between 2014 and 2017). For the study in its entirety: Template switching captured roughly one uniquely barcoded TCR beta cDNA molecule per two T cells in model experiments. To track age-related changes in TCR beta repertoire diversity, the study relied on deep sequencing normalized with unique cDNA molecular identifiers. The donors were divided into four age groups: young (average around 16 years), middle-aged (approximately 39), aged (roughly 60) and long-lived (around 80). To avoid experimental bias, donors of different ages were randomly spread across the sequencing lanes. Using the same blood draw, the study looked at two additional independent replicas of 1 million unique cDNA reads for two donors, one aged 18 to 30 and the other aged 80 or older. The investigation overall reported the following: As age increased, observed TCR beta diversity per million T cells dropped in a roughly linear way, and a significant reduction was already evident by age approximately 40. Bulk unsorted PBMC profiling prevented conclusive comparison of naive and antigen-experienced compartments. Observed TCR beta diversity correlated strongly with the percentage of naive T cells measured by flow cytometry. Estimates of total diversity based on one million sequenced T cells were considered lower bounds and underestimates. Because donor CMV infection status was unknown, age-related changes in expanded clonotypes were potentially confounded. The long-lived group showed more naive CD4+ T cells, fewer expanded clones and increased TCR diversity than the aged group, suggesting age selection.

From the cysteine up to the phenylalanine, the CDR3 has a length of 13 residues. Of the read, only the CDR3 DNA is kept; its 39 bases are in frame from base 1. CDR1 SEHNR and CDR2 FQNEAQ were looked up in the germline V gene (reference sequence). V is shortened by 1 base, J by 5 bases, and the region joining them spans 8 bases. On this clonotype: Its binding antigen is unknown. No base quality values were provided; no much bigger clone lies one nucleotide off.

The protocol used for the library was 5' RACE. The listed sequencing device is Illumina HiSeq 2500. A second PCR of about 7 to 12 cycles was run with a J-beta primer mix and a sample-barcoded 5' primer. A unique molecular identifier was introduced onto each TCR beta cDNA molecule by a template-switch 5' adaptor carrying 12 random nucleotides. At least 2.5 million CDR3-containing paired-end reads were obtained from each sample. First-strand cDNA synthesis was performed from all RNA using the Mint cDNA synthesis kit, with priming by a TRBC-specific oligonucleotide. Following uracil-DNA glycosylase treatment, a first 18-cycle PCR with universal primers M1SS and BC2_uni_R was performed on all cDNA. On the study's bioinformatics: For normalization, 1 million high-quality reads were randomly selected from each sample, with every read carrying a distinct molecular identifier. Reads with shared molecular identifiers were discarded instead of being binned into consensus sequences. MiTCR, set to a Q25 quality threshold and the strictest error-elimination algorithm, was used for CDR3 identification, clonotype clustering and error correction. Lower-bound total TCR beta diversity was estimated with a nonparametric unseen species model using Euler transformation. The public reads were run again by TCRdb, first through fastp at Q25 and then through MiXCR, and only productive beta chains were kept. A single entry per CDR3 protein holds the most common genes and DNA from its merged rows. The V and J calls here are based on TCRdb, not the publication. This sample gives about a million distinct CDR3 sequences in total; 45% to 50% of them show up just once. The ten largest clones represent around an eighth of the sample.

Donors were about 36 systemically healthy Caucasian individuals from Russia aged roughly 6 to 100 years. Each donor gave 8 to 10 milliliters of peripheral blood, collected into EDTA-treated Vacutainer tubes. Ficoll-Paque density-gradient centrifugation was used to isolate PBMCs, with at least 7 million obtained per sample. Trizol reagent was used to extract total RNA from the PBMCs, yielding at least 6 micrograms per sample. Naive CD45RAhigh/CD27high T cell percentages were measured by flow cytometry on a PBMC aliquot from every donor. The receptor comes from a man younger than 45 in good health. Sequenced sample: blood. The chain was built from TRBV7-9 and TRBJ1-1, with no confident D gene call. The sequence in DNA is TGTGCCAGCAGCTTAGGGGCAGAGACTGAAGCTTTCTTT. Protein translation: CASSLGAETEAFF.